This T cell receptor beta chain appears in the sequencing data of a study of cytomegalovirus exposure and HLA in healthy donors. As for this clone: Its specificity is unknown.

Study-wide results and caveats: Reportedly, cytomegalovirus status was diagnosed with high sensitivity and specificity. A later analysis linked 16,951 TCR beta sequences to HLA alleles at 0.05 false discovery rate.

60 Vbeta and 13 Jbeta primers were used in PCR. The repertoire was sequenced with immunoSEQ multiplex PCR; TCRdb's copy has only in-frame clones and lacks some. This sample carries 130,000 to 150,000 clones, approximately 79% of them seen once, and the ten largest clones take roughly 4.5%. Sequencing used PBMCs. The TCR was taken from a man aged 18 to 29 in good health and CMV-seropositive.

The DNA for the CDR3 is TGTGCCAGCAGCTCTGGACTACTCAGCGGGGATACGCAGTATTTT. It specifies CASSSGLLSGDTQYF. The chain joins TRBV7-2 to TRBJ2-3; D possibly corresponds to TRBD2 (6 bases). CDR1 is SGHTA and CDR2 is FQGNSA in the germline V gene. This CDR3 is 15 amino acids long. With 4 bases removed from V and 6 bases from J, the gap between germline ends came to 17 bases.